This paragraph reports one T cell receptor beta chain. V lost 6 bases, J lost 3 bases, and 7 bases stayed unmatched. The CDR3 loop spans 15 amino acids. Germline CDR1 is SGHTA and CDR2 is FQGNSA. The sample belongs to a study of blood T cell repertoires in COVID-19. About the study: Samples of COVID-19 (acute and convalescent) were obtained from the United States, Italy and Spain. PBMCs, B-cell-depleted T cells, or T cells were the source of the cDNA or gDNA that made up the material.

Original data processing: From reference gene primer amplification, estimates of nucleated cell counts were derived. The data were produced by immunoSEQ multiplex PCR, yet TCRdb's version contains in-frame clones alone and is incomplete. The V and J calls and the clone size are those of that table, but D and trimming were determined from the DNA. This sample has about 140,000 clones; approximately 89% occur once, and the top ten carry roughly 1.6%. The clonotype was recovered from a human donor in a cohort sampled during active COVID-19. The genes are TRBV7-2 and TRBJ2-2; 7 bases agree with TRBD1. Source material: peripheral blood. CDR3 sequence: CASSRLQGYTGELFF. For the CDR3, the DNA is TGTGCCAGCAGTCGGCTACAGGGGTACACCGGGGAGCTGTTTTTT.